The 12 T cell receptor beta chains below all came from one sample that was sequenced in a study of T cell repertoires in cytomegalovirus infection. Each CDR3 protein is one row after TCRdb ran MiXCR on the reads. The sample lists about 240,000 distinct CDR3 sequences, roughly 6.5% occurring once. The material sequenced was PBMCs. Receptors were obtained from a human donor in good health (CMV status not recorded). Some clones in this sample may be carry-over from other donors' samples.

A word on this clonotype: This may be a read error, as it is one base from a much larger clone. The gene calls are TRBV19 and TRBJ2-3; D is possibly TRBD2 (5 bases). This CDR3 contains 14 residues. The germline V and J ends were trimmed by 8 bases and 6 bases, with 18 bases remaining between them. Looked up from germline, CDR1 is LNHDA and CDR2 is SQIVND (reference sequence). CDR3 DNA sequence: TGTGCCAGTTCGTCCCGGGAAACTTCGGATACGCAGTATTTT. Translating gives CASSSRETSDTQYF.

The rearrangement uses TRBV28 and TRBJ2-1; 14 bases fit TRBD2. The CDR3 spans 16 residues. V was clipped by 7 bases and J by 7 bases; unmatched bases: 9. The germline V gene encodes CDR1 MDHEN and CDR2 SYDVKM. Written as DNA, the CDR3 is TGTGCCAGCAAGGTTATCGGACTAGCGGGGGGAAATGAGCAGTTCTTC. This encodes CASKVIGLAGGNEQFF.

This clonotype has a handful of counts. Given a much more abundant clone one base away, this may be a read error. V and J are TRBV15 and TRBJ2-5; D possibly corresponds to TRBD2 (5 bases). CDR1 and CDR2 from the germline V gene are LNHNV and YYDKDF (reference sequence). The CDR3 spans 16 residues. The CDR3 DNA reads as TGTGCCACCAGCGGAGAGGGTCAGACCCCCGCTGGGACCCAGTACTTC. Translation gives CATSGEGQTPAGTQYF.

The chain has TRBV29-1 and TRBJ2-3; 8 bases agree with TRBD2. The CDR3 extends over 13 amino acids. V was clipped by 6 bases and J by 4 bases; unmatched bases: 6. Germline V CDR1 and CDR2: SQVTM, ANQGSEA. Here the CDR3 DNA reads TGCAGCGTACAGCGGGGGCCCGCAGATACGCAGTATTTT. It specifies CSVQRGPADTQYF.

This clonotype was counted many times. The chain is built from TRBV29-1 and TRBJ2-3, with D possibly matching TRBD2 (5 bases). The CDR3 is made up of 13 amino acids. The germline V and J ends were trimmed by 3 bases and 8 bases, with 15 bases remaining between them. Germline V gene data show CDR1 as SQVTM and CDR2 as ANQGSEA. The CDR3 loop is CSVDDGSMATQYF. The CDR3 coding sequence is TGCAGCGTTGACGATGGGAGTATGGCTACGCAGTATTTT.

This clonotype showed up many times. The chain joins TRBV7-2 to TRBJ1-3, with D unclear. Trimming cost V 6 bases and J 1 base, with 16 bases left between them. Germline assignment: CDR1 SGHTA and CDR2 FQGNSA. The CDR3 contains 16 residues. The CDR3 nucleotides read TGTGCCAGCAGTTACAGTAGTTTGCGTTCTGGAAACACCATATATTTT. It encodes CASSYSSLRSGNTIYF. Complete variable domain (other parts from reference TRBV7-2 and TRBJ1-3): GAGVSQSPSNKVTEKGKDVELRCDPISGHTALYWYRQSLGQGLEFLIYFQGNSAPDKSGLPSDRFSAERTGGSVSTLTIQRTQQEDSAVYLCASSYSSLRSGNTIYFGEGSWLTVV.

This clonotype was observed at least ten times. J is TRBJ2-5 and V is TRBV12-3 or TRBV12-4; TRBD2 matches 7 bases. V lost 4 bases and J lost 5; bases outside the gene matches: 4. The CDR3 extends over 13 amino acids. DNA for the CDR3: TGTGCCAGCAGTTCGGGACTATGGGAGACCCAGTACTTC. It encodes CASSSGLWETQYF.

V and J are TRBV7-2 and TRBJ2-1; no clear D gene. The CDR3 covers 13 residues. CDR1 and CDR2 from the germline V gene are SGHTA and FQGNSA. Trimming cost V 1 base and J 6 bases, with 7 bases left between them. The DNA of the CDR3 is TGTGCCAGCAGCTTAGACTACCGCAATGAGCAGTTCTTC. Translating it yields CASSLDYRNEQFF.

This clonotype has more than one count but fewer than ten. The chain couples TRBV20-1 to TRBJ2-5, with 8 bases lining up with TRBD2. Per germline, CDR1 DFQATT and CDR2 SNEGSKA (reference sequence). J lost 5 bases, V lost 1 base, and 6 bases had no gene match. CDR3 length: 14 residues. The DNA of the CDR3 is TGCAGTGCTAGAGCGGGGGGGCCGGGTGAGACCCAGTACTTC. This translates into CSARAGGPGETQYF.

This clonotype was recorded many times. The J gene is TRBJ2-3, the V gene TRBV9, with TRBD1 matching over 11 bases. Germline CDR1 SGDLS, CDR2 YYNGEE. The CDR3 is 17 amino acids. Trimming took 0 bases from V and 4 from J; bases not matched to a gene: 7. CDR3 sequence reads: CASSVATGQGDADTQYF. CDR3 DNA sequence: TGTGCCAGCAGCGTAGCTACGGGACAGGGGGACGCAGATACGCAGTATTTT.

This clonotype was recorded many times. The chain has TRBV7-2 and TRBJ2-2; the match to TRBD1 covers 7 bases. Germline loops: CDR1 SGHTA, CDR2 FQGNSA. The V segment lost 5 bases and the J segment 9 bases; nucleotides outside the gene matches: 9. The CDR3 consists of 14 residues. CDR3 loop: CASSGEDRRRELFF. CDR3 DNA: TGTGCCAGCAGCGGAGAGGACAGGCGACGGGAGCTGTTTTTT.

This clonotype was recorded at least ten times. In DNA, the CDR3 is TGTGCCAGCAGCCGAGGACAGCCCGGAGGGGAGCTGTTTTTT. As protein: CASSRGQPGGELFF. The J gene is TRBJ2-2, the V gene TRBV14; D may be TRBD1 (6 bases). The V gene lost 4 bases and the J gene lost 8 bases, with 14 bases spanning the gap. The length of the CDR3 is 14 residues. Germline values: CDR1 SGHDN, CDR2 FVKESK. Full variable domain (remainder filled in from reference TRBV14 and TRBJ2-2): EAGVTQFPSHSVIEKGQTVTLRCDPISGHDNLYWYRRVMGKEIKFLLHFVKESKQDESGMPNNRFLAERTGGTYSTLKVQPAELEDSGVYFCASSRGQPGGELFFGEGSRLTVL.